Shown below are 10 T cell receptor beta chains from a single sample sequenced in a study of somatic mutations in cytotoxic T cells in rheumatoid arthritis. Sequencing was performed with immunoSEQ multiplex PCR; in TCRdb, only in-frame clones are kept and a portion is missing. The sample shows 15,000 to 20,000 clones, around 80% of them seen only once. Sample: CD8+ T cells sorted from blood. The receptor source for this set is an adult with rheumatoid arthritis.

The chain carries TRBV11-2 and TRBJ1-2, with 7 bases aligning to TRBD1. Germline V gene sequence: CDR1 SGHAT, CDR2 FQNNGV. The CDR3 length is 16 residues. Unmatched junction bases numbered 13, after V lost 3 bases and J lost 6 bases. Written as DNA, the CDR3 is TGTGCCAGCAGCTTTCCCTCCGGACAGGCCGCGGATGGCTACACCTTC. Translating it yields CASSFPSGQAADGYTF.

V gene TRBV14 combines with J gene TRBJ1-2; the D is unclear. This CDR3 is 13 amino acids long. Deletions cut 1 base from V and 2 bases from J, with 5 bases between. From germline, CDR1 is SGHDN and CDR2 FVKESK. The CDR3 DNA sequence: TGTGCCAGCAGCCAAGGACGGAACTATGGCTACACCTTC. Translating gives CASSQGRNYGYTF.

This chain uses TRBV5-5 with TRBJ2-7; TRBD1 matches 7 bases. This CDR3 is 14 amino acids long. Germline lookup yields CDR1 SGHKS and CDR2 YYEKEE (reference sequence). With 3 bases clipped from V and 4 bases from J, the junction kept 7 bases outside the gene matches. The CDR3 sequence is CASSSWARGYEQYF. The CDR3 DNA follows: TGTGCCAGCAGCTCATGGGCCAGGGGGTACGAGCAGTACTTC.

The chain carries TRBV6-5 and TRBJ1-5; D gene ambiguous. The CDR3 has 14 amino acids. The germline gives CDR1 MNHEY, CDR2 SVGAGI. Deletions cut 2 bases from V and 1 base from J, with 6 bases between. The CDR3 spells CASSYTGSNQPQHF. CDR3 in DNA: TGTGCCAGCAGTTACACGGGGAGCAATCAGCCCCAGCATTTT.

By its share, this clone is medium-sized. This chain connects TRBV6-1 to TRBJ2-3, with unresolved D. Germline V CDR1 and CDR2: MNHNS, SASEGT. V lost 6 bases, J lost 6 bases, and 13 bases lay in between. The CDR3 spans 13 residues. The DNA of the CDR3 is TGTGCCAGCAGCGACGAGTCCTGGGATACGCAGTATTTT. Translation: CASSDESWDTQYF.

The chain joins TRBV7-8 to TRBJ2-1; D uncertain. CDR1 and CDR2 (germline): SGHVS, FQNEAQ. Deletions cut 5 bases from V and 9 bases from J, with 8 bases between. The CDR3 totals 11 residues. CDR3 sequence: CASSEPGEQFF. In DNA, the CDR3 is TGTGCCAGCAGCGAGCCCGGTGAGCAGTTCTTC.

The gene calls are TRBV10-2 and TRBJ2-7; D remains ambiguous. The germline gives CDR1 WSHSY, CDR2 SAAADI. The CDR3 has 11 amino acids. Trimming shortened V by 0 bases and J by 5 bases, and 2 bases separated the two germline ends. CDR3 residues: CASSESNEQYF. Here the CDR3 DNA reads TGCGCCAGCAGTGAGTCTAACGAGCAGTACTTC.

This chain connects TRBV4-3 to TRBJ1-5, with D uncertain. Germline CDR1 LGHNA, CDR2 YSLEER. The CDR3 contains 13 residues. The germline V and J ends were trimmed by 0 bases and 6 bases, with 6 bases remaining between them. This chain's CDR3 is CASSQEEGQPQHF. CDR3 DNA: TGCGCCAGCAGCCAAGAGGAGGGTCAGCCCCAGCATTTT.

The V call is TRBV5-6, the J call TRBJ1-1; the D gene is possibly TRBD1 (5 bases). V lost 2 bases, J lost 7 bases, and 9 bases lay in between. The CDR3 spans 12 residues. CDR1 is SGHDT and CDR2 is YYEEEE in the germline V gene. The CDR3 region has the DNA TGTGCCAGCAGCTTTACGGGGGATGAAGCTTTCTTT. It codes for CASSFTGDEAFF.

The chain recombines TRBV4-2 with TRBJ1-2; D perhaps matches TRBD1 (5 bases). V shed 0 bases and J shed 12 bases, with 32 bases lying between them. This CDR3 is built from 19 residues. The germline V gene encodes CDR1 LGHNA and CDR2 YNFKEQ. CDR3 bases: TGTGCCAGCAGCCAAGATTGGGACTTGTCACAACTTGATGGCCGACGCCACACCTTC. Its translation is CASSQDWDLSQLDGRRHTF.